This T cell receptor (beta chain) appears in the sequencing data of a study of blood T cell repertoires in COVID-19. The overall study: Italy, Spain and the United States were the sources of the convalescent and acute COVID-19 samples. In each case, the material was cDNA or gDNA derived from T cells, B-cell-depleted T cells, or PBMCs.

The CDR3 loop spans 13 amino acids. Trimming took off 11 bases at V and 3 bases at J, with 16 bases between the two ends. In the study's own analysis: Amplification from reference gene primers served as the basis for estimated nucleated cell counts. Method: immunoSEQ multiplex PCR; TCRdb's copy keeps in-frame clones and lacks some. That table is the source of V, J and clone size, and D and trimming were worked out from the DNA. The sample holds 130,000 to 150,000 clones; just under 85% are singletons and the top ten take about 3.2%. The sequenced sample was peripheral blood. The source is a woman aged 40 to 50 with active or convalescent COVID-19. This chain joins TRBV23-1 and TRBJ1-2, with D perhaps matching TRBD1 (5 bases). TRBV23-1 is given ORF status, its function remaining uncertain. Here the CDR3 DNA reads TGCGCCCGGCCCGGGGGAAAGGACTATGGCTACACCTTC. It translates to CARPGGKDYGYTF.